This note documents a single T cell receptor beta chain sequence. Its antigen is unknown. The CDR3 is 13 residues long. V lost 4 bases and J 7 bases, leaving 12 bases between the germline ends. Germline CDR1 SNHLY, CDR2 FYNNEI. This entry comes from a study of lymphopenia after photon versus proton radiotherapy. Whole-study results and caveats: Better survival with proton therapy was suggested as possible, not demonstrated. Relative stability marked proton patients; photon patients lost diversity and naive cells.

This table comes from immunoSEQ multiplex PCR, and its TCRdb copy is limited to in-frame clones, with some not included. The table has 55,000 to 75,000 clones, under 95% seen once. The sequenced sample was peripheral blood, obtained from a patient treated with photon-based radiotherapy. This TCR came from a woman aged 70-85 years with pancreatic cancer. The chain combines TRBV2 with TRBJ2-3; maybe TRBD2 (6 bases). The CDR3 bases are TGTGCCAGCAGTGGTTCGACTAGGTATACGCAGTATTTT. Translating it yields CASSGSTRYTQYF.